What follows are 10 T cell receptor beta chains derived from one specimen sequenced in a study of cytomegalovirus exposure and HLA in healthy donors. The primer mix had 60 Vbeta and 13 Jbeta primers. Produced via immunoSEQ multiplex PCR; TCRdb's table is partial and in-frame only. The sample carries about 110,000 clones, approximately 82% recorded once. The sequenced sample consisted of PBMCs. The receptor source for this set is a man aged 25 to 40 in good health and CMV-seropositive.

V gene TRBV4-1 combines with J gene TRBJ1-2; D remains unclear. The germline V gene has CDR1 MGHRA and CDR2 YSYEKL. The CDR3 spans 15 residues. V gave up 1 base and J gave up 4 bases, with 13 bases separating them. The CDR3 DNA sequence: TGCGCCAGCAGCCAAGGAGGAGTGAATGCCTATGGCTACACCTTC. This translates into CASSQGGVNAYGYTF.

This clone showed up just once. The V gene is TRBV6-5, the J gene TRBJ2-3, with a weak D call TRBD2 (7 bases). Trimming cost V 8 bases and J 4 bases, with 16 bases left between them. Germline V gives CDR1 MNHEY, CDR2 SVGAGI. This CDR3 has 14 amino acids. DNA of the CDR3: TGTGCCAGCCAAAGGGGGGGTCTCCCAGATACGCAGTATTTT. Its protein product is CASQRGGLPDTQYF.

The CDR3 nucleotides read TGTGCCAGCAGTTCAGGGCCAGCCAAAAACATTCAGTACTTC. The encoded protein is CASSSGPAKNIQYF. This rearrangement joins TRBV28 to TRBJ2-4; maybe TRBD1 (5 bases). The CDR3 has 14 amino acids. The germline gives CDR1 MDHEN, CDR2 SYDVKM. V dropped 4 bases and J dropped 0 bases, with 7 bases sitting between them.

V is TRBV9 and J is TRBJ2-3, with 11 positions matching TRBD2. The junction had 9 bases not matched to a gene; V was cut back by 3 bases and J by 3 bases. CDR3 length equals 17 residues. Germline CDR1 reads SGDLS; CDR2 reads YYNGEE. The DNA for the CDR3 is TGTGCCAGCAGCGCAACTTCCGGGACTAGCGGAACAGATACGCAGTATTTT. Translated, it gives CASSATSGTSGTDTQYF.

The V gene is TRBV6-6, the J gene TRBJ2-1; 7 bases map to TRBD2. CDR3 length: 15 residues. Germline V CDR1 and CDR2: MNHNY, SVGAGI (reference sequence). V lost 5 bases and J lost 5; bases outside the gene matches: 9. CDR3 bases: TGTGCCAGCAGTAATCGCGCCCGGGGGGACAATGAGCAGTTCTTC. As protein: CASSNRARGDNEQFF.

The rearrangement links TRBV2 to TRBJ2-3; D is perhaps TRBD1 (5 bases). Germline assignment: CDR1 SNHLY and CDR2 FYNNEI. V lost 6 bases, J lost 1 base, and 11 bases lay in between. The CDR3 consists of 14 residues. CDR3 loop: CASRGRVGTDTQYF. For the CDR3, the DNA is TGTGCCAGCAGGGGCAGGGTGGGCACAGATACGCAGTATTTT.

J is TRBJ2-5 and V is TRBV9; no firm D call. Trimming pared 0 bases from V and 4 bases from J, leaving 7 bases between. The CDR3 consists of 13 residues. CDR1 is SGDLS and CDR2 is YYNGEE in the germline V gene. CDR3: CASSVAGPETQYF. The CDR3 DNA follows: TGTGCCAGCAGCGTAGCTGGCCCAGAGACCCAGTACTTC.

CDR3 bases: TGTGCCAGCAGCCCCGATCCGGGGTCGGGCTACACCTTC. It codes for CASSPDPGSGYTF. V is TRBV5-4 and J is TRBJ1-2; no clear D. Trimming left V 4 bases short and J 8 bases short, with 15 bases between. This CDR3 has 13 amino acids. The germline V gene has CDR1 SGHNT and CDR2 YYREEE (reference sequence).

The chain combines TRBV4-3 with TRBJ2-3, with 9 bases lining up with TRBD2. CDR3 size: 18 residues. The V gene's germline CDR1 is LGHNA and CDR2 YSLEER. J gave up 4 bases and V 0 bases, and 11 bases lay outside the gene matches. The CDR3 region has the DNA TGCGCCAGCAGCCAAGATGGGGGGGGCGGGGGGGTCGCAGATACGCAGTATTTT. Encoded protein: CASSQDGGGGGVADTQYF.

This chain uses TRBV5-5 with TRBJ1-3, with a weak D call TRBD1 (5 bases). CDR1 is SGHKS, CDR2 YYEKEE, per germline (reference sequence). V lost 4 bases, J lost 0 bases, and 14 bases lay in between. This CDR3 comprises 16 residues. DNA for the CDR3: TGTGCCAGCAGCGGGGCAGGGCAGAACTCTGGAAACACCATATATTTT. Its protein is CASSGAGQNSGNTIYF.